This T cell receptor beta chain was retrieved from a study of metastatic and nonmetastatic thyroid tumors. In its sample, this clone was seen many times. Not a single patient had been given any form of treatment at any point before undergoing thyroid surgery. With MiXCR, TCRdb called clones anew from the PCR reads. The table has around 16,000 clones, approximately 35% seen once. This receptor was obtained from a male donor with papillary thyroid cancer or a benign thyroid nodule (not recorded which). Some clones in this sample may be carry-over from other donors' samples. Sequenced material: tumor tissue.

CDR3 sequence reads: CSAHGRGNTEAFF. In DNA, the CDR3 is TGCAGTGCCCACGGACGGGGGAACACTGAAGCTTTCTTT. V and J are TRBV20-1 and TRBJ1-1; no clear D. The CDR3 has 13 residues. Germline assignment: CDR1 DFQATT and CDR2 SNEGSKA (reference sequence). V was pared by 6 bases and J by 1 base, with 12 bases between.